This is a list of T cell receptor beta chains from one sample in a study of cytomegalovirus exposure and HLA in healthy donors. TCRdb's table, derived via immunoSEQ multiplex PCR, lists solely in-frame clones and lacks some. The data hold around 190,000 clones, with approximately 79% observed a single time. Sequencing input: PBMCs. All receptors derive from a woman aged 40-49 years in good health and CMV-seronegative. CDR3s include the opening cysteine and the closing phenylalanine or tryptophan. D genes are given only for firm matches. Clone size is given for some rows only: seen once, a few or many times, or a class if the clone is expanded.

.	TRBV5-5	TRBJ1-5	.	CASSLETPAGVYSNQPQHF	TGTGCCAGCAGCTTGGAGACCCCCGCAGGGGTGTATAGCAATCAGCCCCAGCATTTT
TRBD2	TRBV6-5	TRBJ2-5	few	CATQAGAPGAQYF	TGTGCCACTCAAGCGGGGGCCCCGGGGGCCCAGTACTTC
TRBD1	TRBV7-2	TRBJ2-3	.	CASSLNPGGADTQYF	TGTGCCAGCAGCTTAAATCCAGGGGGCGCGGATACGCAGTATTTT
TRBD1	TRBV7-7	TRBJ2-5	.	CASSTDRAEETQYF	TGTGCTAGCAGCACGGACAGGGCGGAAGAGACCCAGTACTTC
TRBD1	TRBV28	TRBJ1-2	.	CASSLPTGVDYGYTF	TGTGCCAGCAGTTTACCGACAGGGGTGGACTATGGCTACACCTTC
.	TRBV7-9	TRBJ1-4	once	CASSLDQGKNEKLFF	TGTGCCAGCAGCTTAGATCAGGGCAAGAATGAAAAACTGTTTTTT
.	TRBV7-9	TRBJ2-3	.	CASSSDRDTQYF	TGTGCCAGCAGCTCAGACAGAGATACGCAGTATTTT
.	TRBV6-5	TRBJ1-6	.	CASSYRGAGDNSPLHF	TGTGCCAGCAGTTACCGGGGGGCAGGGGATAATTCACCCCTCCACTTT
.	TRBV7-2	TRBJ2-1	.	CASSLEEGSGEQFF	TGTGCCAGCAGCTTAGAGGAGGGGAGTGGTGAGCAGTTCTTC
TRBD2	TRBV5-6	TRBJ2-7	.	CASSLVGRDHEQYF	TGTGCCAGCAGCTTGGTTGGGAGGGACCACGAGCAGTACTTC
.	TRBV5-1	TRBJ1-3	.	CASRDTLSGNTIYF	TGCGCCAGCAGGGACACCCTCTCTGGAAACACCATATATTTT
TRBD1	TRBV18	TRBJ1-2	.	CASSPNRGATPGYTF	TGTGCCAGCTCACCAAACAGGGGTGCGACTCCTGGCTACACCTTC
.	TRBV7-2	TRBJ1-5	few	CASSLEGADPNQPQHF	TGTGCCAGCAGCTTAGAAGGGGCAGATCCAAATCAGCCCCAGCATTTT
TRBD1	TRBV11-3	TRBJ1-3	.	CASSIQGPFEKSGNTIYF	TGTGCCAGCAGCATACAGGGGCCGTTCGAGAAGTCTGGAAACACCATATATTTT
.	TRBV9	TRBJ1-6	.	CASSVATSDSPLHF	TGTGCCAGCAGCGTAGCTACGTCCGATTCACCCCTCCACTTT
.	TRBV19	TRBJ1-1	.	CASSIQGVGTEAFF	TGTGCCAGTAGTATACAGGGTGTTGGGACTGAAGCTTTCTTT
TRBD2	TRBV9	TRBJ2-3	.	CARGPSGTWNCTDTQYF	TGTGCCAGGGGCCCTAGCGGGACCTGGAACTGCACAGATACGCAGTATTTT
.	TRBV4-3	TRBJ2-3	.	CASSQELQAHSSTDTQYF	TGCGCCAGCAGCCAAGAGCTACAGGCCCACTCTAGCACAGATACGCAGTATTTT
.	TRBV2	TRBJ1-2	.	CASTARQVSGGYTF	TGTGCCAGCACCGCCCGACAGGTATCGGGAGGCTACACCTTC
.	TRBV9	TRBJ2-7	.	CASSVQGGPSEQYF	TGTGCCAGCAGCGTTCAGGGTGGGCCGTCCGAGCAGTACTTC
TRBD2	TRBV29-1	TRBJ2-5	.	CSVFGTSGRGDQETQYF	TGCAGCGTTTTTGGGACTAGCGGGAGAGGGGACCAAGAGACCCAGTACTTC
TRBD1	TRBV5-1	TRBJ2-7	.	CASTHGQGSYEQYF	TGCGCCAGCACTCACGGACAGGGGTCCTACGAGCAGTACTTC
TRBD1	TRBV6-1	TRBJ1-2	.	CASSELQGAGGYTF	TGTGCCAGCAGTGAGCTACAGGGGGCAGGAGGCTACACCTTC
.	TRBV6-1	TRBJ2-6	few	CASSELGGTNVLTF	TGTGCCAGCAGTGAACTCGGGGGAACCAACGTCCTGACTTTC
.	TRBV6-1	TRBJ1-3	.	CASSEYRQGLGGNTIYF	TGTGCCAGCAGTGAATATAGGCAGGGTCTTGGTGGAAACACCATATATTTT
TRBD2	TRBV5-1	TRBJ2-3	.	CASSPRTSGGVTDTQYF	TGCGCCAGCAGCCCCCGGACTAGCGGGGGGGTTACAGATACGCAGTATTTT
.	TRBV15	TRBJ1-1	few	CATSPGVNTEAFF	TGTGCCACCAGCCCGGGGGTGAACACTGAAGCTTTCTTT
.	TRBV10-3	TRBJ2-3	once	CAISEPGDRNTQYF	TGTGCCATCAGTGAGCCAGGGGATCGTAATACGCAGTATTTT
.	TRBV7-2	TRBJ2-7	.	CASSLSSWQGGEQYF	TGTGCCAGCAGCTTGAGCTCGTGGCAGGGCGGCGAGCAGTACTTC
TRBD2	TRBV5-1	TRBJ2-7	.	CASGPFSSGAFYEQYF	TGCGCCAGCGGTCCTTTTTCTAGCGGGGCATTCTACGAGCAGTACTTC
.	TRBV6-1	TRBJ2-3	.	CASSEMGTSTDTQYF	TGTGCCAGCAGTGAAATGGGGACTAGCACAGATACGCAGTATTTT
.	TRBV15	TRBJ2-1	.	CATSTRDLEYNEQFF	TGTGCCACCAGCACCCGGGACTTGGAGTACAATGAGCAGTTCTTC
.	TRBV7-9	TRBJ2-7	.	CASSFEGDTDEQYF	TGTGCCAGCAGCTTTGAGGGAGATACCGACGAGCAGTACTTC
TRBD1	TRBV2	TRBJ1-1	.	CASSEPWEQGVRAFF	TGTGCCAGCAGTGAACCCTGGGAACAGGGGGTCCGAGCTTTCTTT
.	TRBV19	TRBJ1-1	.	CASKDSGNTEAFF	TGTGCCAGTAAGGACTCCGGGAACACTGAAGCTTTCTTT
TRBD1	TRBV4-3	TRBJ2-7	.	CASSQGQGAGEQYF	TGCGCCAGCAGCCAAGGACAGGGGGCGGGCGAGCAGTACTTC
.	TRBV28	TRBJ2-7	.	CASSFAGKYEQYF	TGTGCCAGCAGTTTTGCAGGGAAGTACGAGCAGTACTTC
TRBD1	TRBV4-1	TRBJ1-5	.	CASSQDKGGGNQPQHF	TGCGCCAGCAGCCAAGATAAAGGGGGCGGCAATCAGCCCCAGCATTTT
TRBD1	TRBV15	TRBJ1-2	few	CATSYPLRQGGGYTF	TGTGCCACCAGCTACCCTCTTAGACAGGGGGGTGGCTACACCTTC
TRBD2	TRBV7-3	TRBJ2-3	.	CASSNGLAGADTQYF	TGTGCCAGCAGCAACGGACTAGCGGGAGCAGATACGCAGTATTTT